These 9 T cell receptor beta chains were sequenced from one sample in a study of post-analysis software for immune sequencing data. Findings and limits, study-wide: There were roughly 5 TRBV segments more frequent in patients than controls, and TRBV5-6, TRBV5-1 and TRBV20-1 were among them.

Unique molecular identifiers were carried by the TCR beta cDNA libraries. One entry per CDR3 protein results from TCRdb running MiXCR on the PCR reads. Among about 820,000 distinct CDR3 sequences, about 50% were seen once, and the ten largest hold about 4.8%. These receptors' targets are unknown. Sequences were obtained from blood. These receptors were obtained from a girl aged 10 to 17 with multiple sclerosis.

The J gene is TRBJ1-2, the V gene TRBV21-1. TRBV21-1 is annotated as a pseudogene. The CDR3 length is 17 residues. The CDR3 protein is CASSKELRVFQYYGYTF. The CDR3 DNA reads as TGTGCCAGCAGCAAAGAGTTAAGGGTTTTCCAGTACTATGGCTACACCTTC.

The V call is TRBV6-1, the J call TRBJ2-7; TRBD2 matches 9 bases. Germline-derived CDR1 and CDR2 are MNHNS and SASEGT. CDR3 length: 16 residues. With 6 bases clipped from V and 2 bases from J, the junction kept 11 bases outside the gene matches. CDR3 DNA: TGTGCCAGCAGCAGGAGCCAGCGGGGGGCTACCTACGAGCAGTACTTC. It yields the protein CASSRSQRGATYEQYF.

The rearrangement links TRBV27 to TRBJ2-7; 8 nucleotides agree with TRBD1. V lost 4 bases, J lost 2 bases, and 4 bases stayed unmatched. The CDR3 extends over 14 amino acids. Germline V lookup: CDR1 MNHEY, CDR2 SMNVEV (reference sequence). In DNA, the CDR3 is TGTGCCAGCAGTTCGTGGACAGGGACCTACGAGCAGTACTTC. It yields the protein CASSSWTGTYEQYF.

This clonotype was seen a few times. In nucleotides, the CDR3 is TGCAGCATCTTTTCCGGGACAGGCAACTATGGCTACACCTTC. Translated, it gives CSIFSGTGNYGYTF. This chain links TRBV29-1 with TRBJ1-2; 8 positions match TRBD1. Per germline, CDR1 SQVTM and CDR2 ANQGSEA. The CDR3 extends over 14 amino acids. The junction had 10 bases not matched to a gene; V was cut back by 8 bases and J by 2 bases.

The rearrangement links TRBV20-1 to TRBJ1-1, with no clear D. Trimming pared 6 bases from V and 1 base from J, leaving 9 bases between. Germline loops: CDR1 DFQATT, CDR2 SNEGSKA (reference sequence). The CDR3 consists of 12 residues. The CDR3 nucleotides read TGCAGTGCGAGACCGCAGAACACTGAAGCTTTCTTT. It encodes CSARPQNTEAFF.

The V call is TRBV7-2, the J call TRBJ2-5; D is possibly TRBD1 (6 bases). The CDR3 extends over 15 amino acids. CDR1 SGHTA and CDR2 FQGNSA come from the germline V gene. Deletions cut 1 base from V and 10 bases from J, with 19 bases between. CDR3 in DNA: TGTGCCAGCAGCTTAGGGGTGGGGGCCTACCAGATCCAGTACTTC. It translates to CASSLGVGAYQIQYF.

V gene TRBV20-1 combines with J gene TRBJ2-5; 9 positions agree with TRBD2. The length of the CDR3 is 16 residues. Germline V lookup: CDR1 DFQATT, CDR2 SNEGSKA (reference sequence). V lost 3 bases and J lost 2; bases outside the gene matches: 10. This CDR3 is CSARILAGNLQETQYF. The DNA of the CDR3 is TGCAGTGCTAGGATCCTAGCGGGGAACCTTCAAGAGACCCAGTACTTC.

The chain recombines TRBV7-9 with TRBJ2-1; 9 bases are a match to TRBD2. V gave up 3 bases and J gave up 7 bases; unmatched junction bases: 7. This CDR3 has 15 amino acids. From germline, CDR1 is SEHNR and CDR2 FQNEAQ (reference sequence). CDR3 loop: CASSFLAGAGNEQFF. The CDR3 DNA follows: TGTGCCAGCAGCTTTTTAGCGGGAGCCGGTAATGAGCAGTTCTTC.

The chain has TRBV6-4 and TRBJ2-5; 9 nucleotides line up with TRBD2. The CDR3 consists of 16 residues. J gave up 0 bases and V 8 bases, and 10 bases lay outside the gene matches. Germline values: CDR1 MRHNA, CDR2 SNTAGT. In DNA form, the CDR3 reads TGTGCCAGCGGAGGATCTAGCGGGGAAAACCAAGAGACCCAGTACTTC. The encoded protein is CASGGSSGENQETQYF.